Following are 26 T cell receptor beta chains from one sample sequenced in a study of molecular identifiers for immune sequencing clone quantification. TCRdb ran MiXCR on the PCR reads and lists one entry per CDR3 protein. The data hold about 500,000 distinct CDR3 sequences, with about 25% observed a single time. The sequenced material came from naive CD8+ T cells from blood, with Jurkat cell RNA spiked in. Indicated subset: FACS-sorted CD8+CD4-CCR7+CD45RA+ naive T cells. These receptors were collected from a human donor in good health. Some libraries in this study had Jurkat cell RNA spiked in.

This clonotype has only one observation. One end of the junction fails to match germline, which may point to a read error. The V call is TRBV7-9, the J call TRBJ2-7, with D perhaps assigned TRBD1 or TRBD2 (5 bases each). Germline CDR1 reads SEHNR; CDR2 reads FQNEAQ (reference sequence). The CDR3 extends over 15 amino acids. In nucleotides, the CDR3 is TGCGCCAGCAGCTCTCTGGGGCTGGGGGCCTACGAGCAGTACTTC. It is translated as CASSSLGLGAYEQYF.

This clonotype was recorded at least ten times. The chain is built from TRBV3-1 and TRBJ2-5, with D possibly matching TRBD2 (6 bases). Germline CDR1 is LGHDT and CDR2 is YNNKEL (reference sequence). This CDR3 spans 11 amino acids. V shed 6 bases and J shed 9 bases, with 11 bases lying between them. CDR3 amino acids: CASRRRGAQYF. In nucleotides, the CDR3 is TGTGCCAGCAGACGACGCGGGGCCCAGTACTTC.

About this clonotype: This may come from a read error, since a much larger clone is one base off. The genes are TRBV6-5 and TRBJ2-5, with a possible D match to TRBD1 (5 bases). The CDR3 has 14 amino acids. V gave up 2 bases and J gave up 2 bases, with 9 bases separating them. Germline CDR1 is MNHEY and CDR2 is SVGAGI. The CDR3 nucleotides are TGTGCCAGCAGTTACCAGACAGAACAAGAGACCCAGTACTTC. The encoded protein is CASSYQTEQETQYF.

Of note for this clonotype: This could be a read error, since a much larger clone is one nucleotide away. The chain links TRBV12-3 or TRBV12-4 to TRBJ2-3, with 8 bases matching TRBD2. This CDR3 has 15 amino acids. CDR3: CASLQTSARTDAQYF. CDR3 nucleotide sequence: TGTGCCAGCTTACAGACTAGCGCTCGCACAGATGCGCAGTATTTT.

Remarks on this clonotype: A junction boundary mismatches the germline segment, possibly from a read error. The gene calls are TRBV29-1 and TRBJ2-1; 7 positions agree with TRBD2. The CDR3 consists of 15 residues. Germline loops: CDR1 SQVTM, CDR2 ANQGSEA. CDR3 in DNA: TGCAGCGATGAGAACGGGAGGATTGGATACAATGAGCAGATCTTC. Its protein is CSDENGRIGYNEQIF.

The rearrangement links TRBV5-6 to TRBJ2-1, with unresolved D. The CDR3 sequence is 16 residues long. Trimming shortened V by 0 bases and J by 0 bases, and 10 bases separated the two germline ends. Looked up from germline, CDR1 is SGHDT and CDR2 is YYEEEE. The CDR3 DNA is TGTGCCAGCAGCTTGGAGAATTGGGACTCCTACAATGAGCAGTTCTTC. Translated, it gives CASSLENWDSYNEQFF.

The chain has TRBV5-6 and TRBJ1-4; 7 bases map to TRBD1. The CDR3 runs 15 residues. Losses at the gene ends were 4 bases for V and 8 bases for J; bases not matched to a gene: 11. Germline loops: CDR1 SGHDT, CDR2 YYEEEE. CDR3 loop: CASSLGQLLSEKLFF. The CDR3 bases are TGTGCCAGCAGCCTGGGACAGCTTTTATCCGAAAAACTGTTTTTT.

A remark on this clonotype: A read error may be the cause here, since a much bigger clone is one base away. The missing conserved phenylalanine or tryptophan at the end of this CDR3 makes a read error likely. The CDR3 loop is CASRQKSRVPYSYEQYY. For the CDR3, the DNA is TGTGCCAGCAGACAAAAAAGTCGGGTCCCGTACTCCTACGAGCAGTACTAC. The chain links TRBV28 to TRBJ2-7; D ambiguous. This CDR3 contains 17 residues. The germline V gene has CDR1 MDHEN and CDR2 SYDVKM. The V gene lost 6 bases and the J gene lost 0 bases, with 21 bases spanning the gap.

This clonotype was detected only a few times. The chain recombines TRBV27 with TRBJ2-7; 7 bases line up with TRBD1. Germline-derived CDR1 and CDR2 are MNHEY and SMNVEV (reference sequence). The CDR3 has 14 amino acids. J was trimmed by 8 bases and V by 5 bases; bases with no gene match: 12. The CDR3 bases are TGTGCCAGCAGTCCTAGACAGGGAGCCGTCCAGCAGTACTTC. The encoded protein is CASSPRQGAVQQYF.

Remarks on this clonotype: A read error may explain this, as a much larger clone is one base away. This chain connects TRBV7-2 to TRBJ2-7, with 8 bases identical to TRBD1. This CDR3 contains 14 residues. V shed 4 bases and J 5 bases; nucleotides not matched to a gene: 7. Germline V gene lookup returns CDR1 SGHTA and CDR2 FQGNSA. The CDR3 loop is CASSSGTGLHEQYF. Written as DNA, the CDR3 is TGTGCCAGCAGCTCAGGGACAGGCCTCCACGAGCAGTACTTC. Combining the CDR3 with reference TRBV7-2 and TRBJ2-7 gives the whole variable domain GAGVSQSPSNKVTEKGKDVELRCDPISGHTALYWYRQSLGQGLEFLIYFQGNSAPDKSGLPSDRFSAERTGGSVSTLTIQRTQQEDSAVYLCASSSGTGLHEQYFGPGTRLTVT.

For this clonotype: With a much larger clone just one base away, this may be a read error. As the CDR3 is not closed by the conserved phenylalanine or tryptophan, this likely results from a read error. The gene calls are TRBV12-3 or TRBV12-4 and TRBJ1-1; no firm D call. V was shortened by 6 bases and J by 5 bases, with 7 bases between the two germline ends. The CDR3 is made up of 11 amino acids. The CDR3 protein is CASSSWTEAFL. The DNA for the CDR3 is TGTGCCAGCAGCTCTTGGACTGAAGCTTTCTTA.

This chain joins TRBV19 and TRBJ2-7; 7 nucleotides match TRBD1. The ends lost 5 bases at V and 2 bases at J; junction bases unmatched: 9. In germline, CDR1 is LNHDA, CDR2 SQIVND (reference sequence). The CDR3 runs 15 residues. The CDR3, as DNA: TGTGCCAGTAGTTACCGGGACAGCGAAACCTACGAGCAGTACTTC. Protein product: CASSYRDSETYEQYF.

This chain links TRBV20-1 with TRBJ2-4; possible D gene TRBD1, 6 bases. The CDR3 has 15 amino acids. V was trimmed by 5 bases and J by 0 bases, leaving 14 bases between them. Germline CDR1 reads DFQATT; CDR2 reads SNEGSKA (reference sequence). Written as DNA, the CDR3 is TGCAGTGCTCATCCGGACAGTCTAGCCAAAAACATTCAGTACTTC. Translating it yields CSAHPDSLAKNIQYF.

The chain's CDR3 is CASSPDALDTQYF. The DNA of the CDR3 is TGTGCCAGCAGCCCTGACGCTTTGGATACGCAGTATTTT. The chain couples TRBV3-1 to TRBJ2-3; no reliable D call. The CDR3 totals 13 residues. Trimming stripped 4 bases from V and 6 bases from J, with 11 bases between. Germline V CDR1 and CDR2: LGHDT, YNNKEL (reference sequence).

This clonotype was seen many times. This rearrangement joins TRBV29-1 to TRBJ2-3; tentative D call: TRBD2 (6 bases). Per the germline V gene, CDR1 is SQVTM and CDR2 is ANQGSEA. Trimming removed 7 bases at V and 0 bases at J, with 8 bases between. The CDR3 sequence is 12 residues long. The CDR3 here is CSGGTSTDTQYF. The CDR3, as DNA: TGCAGCGGGGGGACTAGCACAGATACGCAGTATTTT.

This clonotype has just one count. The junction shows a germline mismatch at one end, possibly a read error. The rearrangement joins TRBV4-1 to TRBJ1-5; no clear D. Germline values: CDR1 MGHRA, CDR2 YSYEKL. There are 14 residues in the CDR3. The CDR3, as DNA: TGCGCCAGCAACCAAGGAGATAGCAATCAGCCCCAGCATTTT. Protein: CASNQGDSNQPQHF.

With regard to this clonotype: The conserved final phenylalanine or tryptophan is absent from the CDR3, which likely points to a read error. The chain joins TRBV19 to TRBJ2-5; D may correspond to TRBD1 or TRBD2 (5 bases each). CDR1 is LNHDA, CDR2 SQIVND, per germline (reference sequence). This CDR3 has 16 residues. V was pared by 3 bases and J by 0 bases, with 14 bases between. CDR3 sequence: CASSITGTLYQETQYS. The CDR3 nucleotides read TGTGCCAGTAGTATCACCGGGACCCTGTACCAAGAGACCCAGTACTCC.

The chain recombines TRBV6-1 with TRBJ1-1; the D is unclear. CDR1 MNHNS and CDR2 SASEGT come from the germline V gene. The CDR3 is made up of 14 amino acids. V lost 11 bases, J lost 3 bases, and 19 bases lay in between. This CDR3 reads CACIALDEYTEAFF. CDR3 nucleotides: TGTGCCTGTATTGCGTTGGACGAATACACTGAAGCTTTCTTT.

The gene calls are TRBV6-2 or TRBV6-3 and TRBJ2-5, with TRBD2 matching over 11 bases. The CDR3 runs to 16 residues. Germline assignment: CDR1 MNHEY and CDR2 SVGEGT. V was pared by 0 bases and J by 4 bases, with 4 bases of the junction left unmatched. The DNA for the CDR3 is TGTGCCAGCAGTTACTCCCTAGCGGGGGGCCCAGAGACCCAGTACTTC. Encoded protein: CASSYSLAGGPETQYF.

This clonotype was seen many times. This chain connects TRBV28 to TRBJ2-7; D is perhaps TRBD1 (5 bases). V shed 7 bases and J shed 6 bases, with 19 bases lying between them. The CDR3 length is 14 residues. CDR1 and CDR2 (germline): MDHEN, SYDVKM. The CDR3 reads CASKWGSSPAEQYF. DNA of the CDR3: TGTGCCAGCAAATGGGGCAGCAGCCCGGCCGAGCAGTACTTC.

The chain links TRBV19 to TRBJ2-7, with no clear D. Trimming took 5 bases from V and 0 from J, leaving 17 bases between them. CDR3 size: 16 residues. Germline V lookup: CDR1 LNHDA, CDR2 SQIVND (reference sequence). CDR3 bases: TGTGCCAGTAGTTGGACGGGCCCATCGAGCTCCTACGAGCAGTACTTC. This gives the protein CASSWTGPSSSYEQYF.

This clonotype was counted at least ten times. The CDR3 DNA is TGTGCCAGCAGCTTAAACAGGGAAGGGGTGTCGGCCAAAAACATTCAGTACTTC. Translated: CASSLNREGVSAKNIQYF. The chain has TRBV7-9 and TRBJ2-4, with a weak D call TRBD1 (6 bases). V was pared by 2 bases and J by 1 base, with 18 bases between. The CDR3 extends over 18 amino acids. Germline lookup yields CDR1 SEHNR and CDR2 FQNEAQ (reference sequence).

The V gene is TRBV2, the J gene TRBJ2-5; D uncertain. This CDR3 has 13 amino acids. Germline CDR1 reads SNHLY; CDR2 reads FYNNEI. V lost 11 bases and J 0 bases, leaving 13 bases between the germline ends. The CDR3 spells CAGIPGNQETQYF. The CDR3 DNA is TGTGCCGGCATCCCAGGAAACCAAGAGACCCAGTACTTC.

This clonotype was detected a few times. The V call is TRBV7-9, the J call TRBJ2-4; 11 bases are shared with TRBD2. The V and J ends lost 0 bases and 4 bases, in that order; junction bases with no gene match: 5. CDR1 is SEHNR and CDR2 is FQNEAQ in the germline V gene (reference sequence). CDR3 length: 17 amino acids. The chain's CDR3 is CASSLAATSGGKNIQYF. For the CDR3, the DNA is TGTGCCAGCAGCTTAGCGGCAACTAGCGGGGGAAAAAACATTCAGTACTTC.

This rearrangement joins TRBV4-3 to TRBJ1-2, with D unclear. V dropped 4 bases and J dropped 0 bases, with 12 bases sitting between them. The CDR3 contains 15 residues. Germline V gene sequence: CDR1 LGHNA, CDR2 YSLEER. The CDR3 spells CASSPGRGTNYGYTF. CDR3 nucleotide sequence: TGCGCCAGCAGCCCCGGCCGGGGTACTAACTATGGCTACACCTTC.

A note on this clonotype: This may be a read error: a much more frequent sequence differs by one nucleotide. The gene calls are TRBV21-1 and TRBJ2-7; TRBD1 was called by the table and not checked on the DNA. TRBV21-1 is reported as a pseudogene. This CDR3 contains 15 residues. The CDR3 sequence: CASARPGQRDYEQYF. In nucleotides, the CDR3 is TGTGCCAGCGCACGTCCGGGACAGAGAGACTACGAGCAGTACTTC.